The 28 T cell receptor beta chains reported below all come from one sample, sequenced in a study of identical twins. TCRdb fed the 5' RACE reads into MiXCR, producing one record per CDR3 protein. The sample lists a few hundred thousand distinct CDR3 sequences, 9% to 15% occurring once. These same data were also listed under a study on yellow fever vaccine responses in identical twins.

The sample was CD8+ T cells sorted from blood. These TCRs come from a woman aged 18-29 years in good health.

This clonotype was found a few times. This chain joins TRBV6-5 and TRBJ2-1; D possibly corresponds to TRBD2 (5 bases). V was shortened by 6 bases and J by 4 bases, with 7 bases between the two germline ends. The germline V gene encodes CDR1 MNHEY and CDR2 SVGAGI. This CDR3 spans 12 amino acids. CDR3 bases: TGTGCCAGCAGGGGAGAGTACAATGAGCAGTTCTTC. This translates into CASRGEYNEQFF.

This clonotype was counted many times. This rearrangement joins TRBV6-4 to TRBJ2-1; 11 bases match TRBD1. After removal of 6 bases from V and 5 bases from J, the junction contained 9 bases not matched to a gene. This CDR3 has 16 residues. Germline CDR1 MRHNA, CDR2 SNTAGT. DNA for the CDR3: TGTGCCAGCAGCCCCACCTCGGGACAGGGGGACAATGAGCAGTTCTTC. As protein: CASSPTSGQGDNEQFF.

This clonotype was counted between two and nine times. The chain carries TRBV5-5 and TRBJ2-5; perhaps TRBD1 as D (6 bases). The V gene lost 4 bases and the J gene lost 3 bases, with 16 bases spanning the gap. This CDR3 spans 15 amino acids. Per germline, CDR1 SGHKS and CDR2 YYEKEE (reference sequence). Written as DNA, the CDR3 is TGTGCCAGCAGCCCCGTGTGGCAGGGGAAAGAGACCCAGTACTTC. Its protein product is CASSPVWQGKETQYF.

V is TRBV29-1 and J is TRBJ1-2, with 7 bases that match TRBD1. Germline V CDR1 and CDR2: SQVTM, ANQGSEA. The CDR3 has 12 amino acids. V shed 6 bases, J shed 6 bases, and the junction held 7 bases outside the gene matches. CDR3 sequence reads: CSVDLTGNGYTF. CDR3 sequence (DNA): TGCAGCGTGGATCTGACAGGGAATGGCTACACCTTC.

On this clonotype itself: Germline and junction disagree at one end, which may indicate a read error. The J gene is TRBJ1-2, the V gene TRBV27, with TRBD1 matching 8 bases. Germline CDR1 reads MNHEY; CDR2 reads SMNVEV (reference sequence). There are 13 residues in the CDR3. CDR3 in amino acids: CTSSPGTGYGYTF. Written as DNA, the CDR3 is TGTACCAGCAGCCCCGGGACAGGCTATGGCTACACCTTC.

CDR3 DNA sequence: TGTGCCAGCAGTGAAGGGCCTCCACGCACAGATACGCAGTATTTT. Its translation: CASSEGPPRTDTQYF. V is TRBV6-1 and J is TRBJ2-3; D uncertain. Trimming cost V 1 base and J 1 base, with 9 bases left between them. The CDR3 has 15 residues. The V gene's germline CDR1 is MNHNS and CDR2 SASEGT.

The chain employs TRBV12-3 or TRBV12-4 and TRBJ2-7; D possibly corresponds to TRBD1 (6 bases). Trimming took 4 bases from V and 3 from J, leaving 7 bases between them. The CDR3 has 12 amino acids. CDR3 in DNA: TGTGCCAGCAGTTGGGACAACTACGAGCAGTACTTC. This gives the protein CASSWDNYEQYF.

This clonotype was detected ten times or more. The V and J genes are TRBV27 and TRBJ2-7; D not resolved. The V gene lost 3 bases and the J gene lost 2 bases, with 5 bases spanning the gap. The V gene's germline CDR1 is MNHEY and CDR2 SMNVEV (reference sequence). This CDR3 spans 12 amino acids. The CDR3 spells CASSLSTYEQYF. The CDR3 DNA follows: TGTGCCAGCAGTTTGTCTACCTACGAGCAGTACTTC.

At least ten counts were recorded for this clonotype. The genes are TRBV5-6 and TRBJ1-1; TRBD1 aligns across 11 bases. This CDR3 spans 14 amino acids. V trimming: 2 bases; J trimming: 4 bases; junction bases outside the gene matches: 1. Per the germline V gene, CDR1 is SGHDT and CDR2 is YYEEEE. This chain's CDR3 is CASSFGTGGTEAFF. The CDR3 DNA sequence: TGTGCCAGCAGCTTCGGGACAGGGGGCACTGAAGCTTTCTTT.

The table lists this clonotype with a few counts. The V and J genes are TRBV24-1 and TRBJ2-3; 12 nucleotides match TRBD2. CDR1 is KGHDR, CDR2 SFDVKD, per germline. There are 18 residues in the CDR3. V lost 4 bases, J lost 6 bases, and 13 bases stayed unmatched. This chain's CDR3 is CATSDPRLAGADEDTQYF. CDR3 coding DNA: TGTGCCACCAGTGACCCCCGACTAGCGGGAGCGGATGAGGATACGCAGTATTTT.

This clonotype was picked up a small number of times. The rearrangement uses TRBV11-2 and TRBJ2-7, with D hard to call. Trimming took off 6 bases at V and 6 bases at J, with 12 bases between the two ends. CDR3 length: 12 residues. Germline CDR1 SGHAT, CDR2 FQNNGV. The DNA of the CDR3 is TGTGCCAGCAGTATCACTGGGCGCGAGCAGTACGTC. It translates to CASSITGREQYV.

In its sample, this clonotype was seen a few times. The chain carries TRBV6-1 and TRBJ1-2; TRBD1 agrees at 8 bases. The CDR3 is 14 residues long. V gave up 6 bases and J gave up 4 bases; unmatched junction bases: 7. CDR1 is MNHNS, CDR2 SASEGT, per germline. The chain's CDR3 is CASRQGQGGYGYTF. The DNA of the CDR3 is TGTGCCAGCAGACAAGGACAGGGTGGCTATGGCTACACCTTC.

The chain employs TRBV21-1 and TRBJ2-5; the D segment call TRBD1 is taken from the table without a DNA check. TRBV21-1 is tagged as a pseudogene. CDR3 length: 19 amino acids. CDR3 bases: TGTGCCAGCAGCACCTACTCCGGGACAGAAAGTTTAGCAGGAGAGACCCAGTACTTC. Amino acids: CASSTYSGTESLAGETQYF.

The chain recombines TRBV3-1 with TRBJ2-1, with D perhaps given as TRBD1 or TRBD2 (5 bases each). This CDR3 is 19 amino acids long. V was trimmed by 11 bases and J by 5 bases, leaving 34 bases between them. The germline gives CDR1 LGHDT, CDR2 YNNKEL (reference sequence). As DNA, the CDR3 is TGTGCCTCCAGCCAAGAGGGCCTTGCAGGGCCATTATACAACAATGAGCAGTTCTTC. Amino acid sequence: CASSQEGLAGPLYNNEQFF.

The chain links TRBV7-7 to TRBJ2-5, with 8 bases that match TRBD1. This CDR3 contains 16 residues. CDR1 and CDR2 from the germline V gene are SSHAT and FNYEAQ (reference sequence). J lost 5 bases, V lost 4 bases, and 12 bases had no gene match. The CDR3 coding sequence is TGTGCCAGCAGCTCTTTCGGGTGGACAGGGCGGGAGACCCAGTACTTC. Its translation: CASSSFGWTGRETQYF. Based on the CDR3 plus reference TRBV7-7 and TRBJ2-5, the full variable domain is GAGVSQSPRYKVTKRGQDVTLRCDPISSHATLYWYQQALGQGPEFLTYFNYEAQPDKSGLPSDRFSAERPEGSISTLTIQRTEQRDSAMYRCASSSFGWTGRETQYFGPGTRLLVL.

This clonotype was seen a single time. This chain links TRBV7-9 with TRBJ2-1, with 12 bases fitting TRBD2. J lost 7 bases, V lost 4 bases, and 5 bases had no gene match. The length of the CDR3 is 15 residues. CDR1 is SEHNR and CDR2 is FQNEAQ in the germline V gene (reference sequence). The CDR3 is CASSSTSGSWNEQFF. As DNA, the CDR3 is TGTGCCAGCAGCTCGACTAGCGGGAGTTGGAATGAGCAGTTCTTC.

The V and J genes are TRBV7-3 and TRBJ2-2, with TRBD2 identical over 10 bases. This CDR3 contains 17 residues. Per germline, CDR1 SGHTA and CDR2 FQGTGA. Trimming removed 2 bases from V and 2 bases from J; junction bases left unmatched: 5. CDR3 sequence: CASSLCTSGANTGELFF. DNA of the CDR3: TGTGCCAGCAGCTTATGTACTAGCGGGGCTAACACCGGGGAGCTGTTTTTT.

This clonotype occurred a few times. The rearrangement links TRBV2 to TRBJ1-2; D gene uncertain. Per the germline V gene, CDR1 is SNHLY and CDR2 is FYNNEI. The ends were cut back, 5 bases at V and 5 bases at J, with 9 bases in the middle. The CDR3 is 12 residues long. The CDR3: CASSQPGYGYTF. CDR3 DNA: TGTGCCAGCAGTCAACCCGGATATGGCTACACCTTC.

The CDR3 bases are TGCGCCAGCAGCTCCCCAGGGGGCTCCAATGAGCAGTTCTTC. It translates to CASSSPGGSNEQFF. This chain joins TRBV5-1 and TRBJ2-1; 8 nucleotides align to TRBD1. Germline trimming cut 3 bases from V and 6 bases from J; bases unmatched to any gene: 5. The germline V gene encodes CDR1 SGHRS and CDR2 YFSETQ. The CDR3 runs 14 residues.

The chain links TRBV3-1 to TRBJ2-5; a possible D gene is TRBD2 (7 bases). The germline CDR1 and CDR2 sequences are LGHDT and YNNKEL (reference sequence). This CDR3 has 21 amino acids. The V and J ends lost 0 bases and 0 bases respectively, with 26 bases between them. CDR3 bases: TGTGCCAGCAGCCAAGAAGAGCCCCAGAGTTGGGCGGGGGCGTACCAAGAGACCCAGTACTTC. Translating it yields CASSQEEPQSWAGAYQETQYF.

There are a few counts of this clonotype. The chain uses TRBV9 and TRBJ2-5; either TRBD1 or TRBD2 may supply D (5 bases each). CDR1 and CDR2 from the germline V gene are SGDLS and YYNGEE. The CDR3 length is 14 residues. V was clipped by 4 bases and J by 5 bases, with 15 bases between them. The DNA for the CDR3 is TGTGCCAGCAGCCCAGCCGCAGGGACGGAGACCCAGTACTTC. Its translation: CASSPAAGTETQYF.

The V call is TRBV11-2, the J call TRBJ2-3, with D possibly matching TRBD1 (6 bases). Germline loops: CDR1 SGHAT, CDR2 FQNNGV. CDR3 length: 15 residues. V lost 1 base, J lost 0 bases, and 8 bases lay in between. CDR3: CASSLVGHSTDTQYF. The CDR3 DNA reads TGTGCCAGCAGCTTAGTGGGACATAGCACAGATACGCAGTATTTT.

This clonotype was counted at least ten times. This chain joins TRBV11-2 and TRBJ2-3, with 12 bases aligning to TRBD2. J lost 2 bases, V lost 4 bases, and 4 bases had no gene match. The germline V gene has CDR1 SGHAT and CDR2 FQNNGV. This CDR3 spans 16 amino acids. The CDR3 spells CASSSGLAGNTDTQYF. As DNA, the CDR3 is TGTGCCAGCAGCTCAGGACTAGCGGGGAACACAGATACGCAGTATTTT.

The sample holds a few counts of this clonotype. CDR3: CASSGDTGEGSNQPQHF. The CDR3 bases are TGTGCCAGCAGCGGTGATACAGGGGAGGGGAGCAATCAGCCCCAGCATTTT. V and J are TRBV7-9 and TRBJ1-5; 7 bases fit TRBD1. The CDR3 runs 17 residues. In germline, CDR1 is SEHNR, CDR2 FQNEAQ (reference sequence). Trimming at V came to 5 bases and at J to 1 base, leaving 11 bases not matched to a gene.

The V gene is TRBV6-1, the J gene TRBJ2-3; D may correspond to TRBD1 or TRBD2 (5 bases each). Trimming removed 5 bases at V and 6 bases at J, with 21 bases between. The V gene's germline CDR1 is MNHNS and CDR2 SASEGT. The CDR3 covers 16 residues. CDR3 DNA: TGTGCCAGCAGTCTAACCCGGGGACCTACCTCGGATACGCAGTATTTT. The encoded protein is CASSLTRGPTSDTQYF.

This chain joins TRBV20-1 and TRBJ2-1, with 7 bases lining up with TRBD2. Germline assignment: CDR1 DFQATT and CDR2 SNEGSKA (reference sequence). Trimming took 0 bases from V and 0 from J; bases not matched to a gene: 8. The CDR3 has 17 residues. The CDR3 loop reads CSARDPASGSSYNEQFF. The CDR3 coding sequence is TGCAGTGCTAGAGACCCTGCTAGCGGTAGCTCCTACAATGAGCAGTTCTTC.

V gene TRBV11-2 combines with J gene TRBJ2-7, with 9 bases that match TRBD2. The V gene end was trimmed by 1 base and the J gene end by 6 bases; junction bases not matched to a gene: 10. CDR3 size: 16 residues. The germline V gene encodes CDR1 SGHAT and CDR2 FQNNGV. The chain's CDR3 is CASSLASGTLSGEQYF. The CDR3 DNA reads TGTGCCAGCAGCTTAGCTAGCGGGACCCTAAGTGGCGAGCAGTACTTC.

V usage is TRBV10-2 and J usage is TRBJ2-1, with 14 bases matching TRBD2. V dropped 7 bases and J dropped 8; count of bases not matched to a gene: 7. Germline V gene lookup returns CDR1 WSHSY and CDR2 SAAADI. This CDR3 contains 15 residues. The CDR3 DNA is TGCGCCAGCACCGGGGGACTAGCGGGAGTCCATGAGCAGTTCTTC. Residues: CASTGGLAGVHEQFF.